The present T cell receptor (beta chain) was sequenced within a study of blood T cell repertoires in COVID-19. Study-wide context: Sites across the United States, Italy and Spain contributed samples from acute and convalescent COVID-19.

Source study methods: Reference gene primer amplification gave estimated nucleated cell counts. Using immunoSEQ multiplex PCR, the repertoire was profiled, and TCRdb retains in-frame clones only, with some absent. That table gives V, J and clone size, and the DNA gave D and trimming. The profile shows 300,000 to 350,000 clones, roughly 90% of them singletons. V lost 5 bases to trimming and J lost 5 bases; unmatched junction nucleotides: 9. Looked up from germline, CDR1 is MNHEY and CDR2 is SMNVEV (reference sequence). There are 15 residues in the CDR3. Seattle-derived patients entered the study during active infection and were followed longitudinally.

The sequence was collected from a woman aged 40 to 55 with COVID-19, enrolled during active disease. Material: peripheral blood. The V and J genes are TRBV27 and TRBJ2-7, with 10 bases that match TRBD2. In nucleotides, the CDR3 is TGTGCCAGCAGTCCTCTACTAGCGGGAACCGACGAGCAGTACTTC. Translating gives CASSPLLAGTDEQYF.